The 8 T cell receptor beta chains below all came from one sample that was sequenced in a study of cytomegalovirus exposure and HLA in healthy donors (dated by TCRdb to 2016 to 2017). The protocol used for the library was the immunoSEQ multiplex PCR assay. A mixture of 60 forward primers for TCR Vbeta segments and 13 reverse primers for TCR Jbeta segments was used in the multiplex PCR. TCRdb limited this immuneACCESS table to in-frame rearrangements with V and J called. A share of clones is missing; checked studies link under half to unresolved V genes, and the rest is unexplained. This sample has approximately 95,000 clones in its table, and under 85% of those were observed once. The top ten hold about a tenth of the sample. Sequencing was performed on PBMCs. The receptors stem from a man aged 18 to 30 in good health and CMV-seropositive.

The CDR3 nucleotides read TGTGCCAGCAGGGTGGAGGGGGCAAACATTCAGTACTTC. Protein sequence: CASRVEGANIQYF. The chain recombines TRBV6-1 with TRBJ2-4, with D possibly matching TRBD1 (7 bases). With 6 bases removed from V and 6 bases from J, the gap between germline ends came to 12 bases. CDR1 is MNHNS and CDR2 is SASEGT in the germline V gene. CDR3 length: 13 amino acids.

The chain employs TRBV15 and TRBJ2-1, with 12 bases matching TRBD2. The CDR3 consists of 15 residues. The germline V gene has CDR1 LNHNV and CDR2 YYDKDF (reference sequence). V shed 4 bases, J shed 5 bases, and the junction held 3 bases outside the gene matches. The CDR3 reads CATSKGLAGNNEQFF. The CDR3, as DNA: TGTGCCACCAGCAAGGGACTAGCGGGTAACAATGAGCAGTTCTTC. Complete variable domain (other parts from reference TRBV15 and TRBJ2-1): DAMVIQNPRYQVTQFGKPVTLSCSQTLNHNVMYWYQQKSSQAPKLLFHYYDKDFNNEADTPDNFQSRRPNTSFCFLDIRSPGLGDTAMYLCATSKGLAGNNEQFFGPGTRLTVL.

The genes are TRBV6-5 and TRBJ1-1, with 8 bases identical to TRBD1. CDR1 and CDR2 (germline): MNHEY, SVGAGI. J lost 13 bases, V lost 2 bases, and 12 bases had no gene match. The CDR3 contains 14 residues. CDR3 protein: CASSYGTGVGQGFF. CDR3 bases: TGTGCCAGCAGTTACGGGACAGGCGTCGGACAAGGTTTCTTT.

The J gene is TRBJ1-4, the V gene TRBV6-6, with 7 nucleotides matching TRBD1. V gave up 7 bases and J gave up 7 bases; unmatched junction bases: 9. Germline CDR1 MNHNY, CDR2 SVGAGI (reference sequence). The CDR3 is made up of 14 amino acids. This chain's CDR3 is CASNLAGGSEKLFF. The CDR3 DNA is TGTGCCAGCAACTTGGCAGGGGGAAGTGAAAAACTGTTTTTT.

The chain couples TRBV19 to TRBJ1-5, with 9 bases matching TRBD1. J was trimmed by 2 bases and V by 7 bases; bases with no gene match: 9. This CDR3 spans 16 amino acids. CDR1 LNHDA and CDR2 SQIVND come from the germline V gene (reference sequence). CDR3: CASTIKGQGGNQPQHF. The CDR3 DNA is TGTGCCAGTACAATTAAGGGACAGGGTGGCAATCAGCCCCAGCATTTT.

The CDR3 DNA is TGTGCCAGCAGTGGATGGGACAGGGCTCATTCACCCCTCCACTTT. Translated, it gives CASSGWDRAHSPLHF. The rearrangement uses TRBV27 and TRBJ1-6; TRBD1 aligns across 9 bases. The CDR3 sequence is 15 residues long. Germline CDR1 MNHEY, CDR2 SMNVEV (reference sequence). V gave up 5 bases and J gave up 8 bases; unmatched junction bases: 7.

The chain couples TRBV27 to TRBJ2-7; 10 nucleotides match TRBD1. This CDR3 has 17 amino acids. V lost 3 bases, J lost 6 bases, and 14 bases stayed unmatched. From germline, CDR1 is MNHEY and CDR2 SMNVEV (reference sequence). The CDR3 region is CASSFYLGQGDRSEQYF. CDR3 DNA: TGTGCCAGCAGTTTCTATCTTGGACAGGGGGATCGTAGCGAGCAGTACTTC.

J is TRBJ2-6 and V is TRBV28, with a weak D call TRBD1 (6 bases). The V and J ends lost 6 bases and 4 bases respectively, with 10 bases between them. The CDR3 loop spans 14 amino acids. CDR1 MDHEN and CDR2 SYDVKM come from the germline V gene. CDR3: CASRQGSGANVLTF. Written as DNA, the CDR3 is TGTGCCAGCAGACAGGGTTCCGGGGCCAACGTCCTGACTTTC. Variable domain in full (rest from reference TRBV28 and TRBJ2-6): DVKVTQSSRYLVKRTGEKVFLECVQDMDHENMFWYRQDPGLGLRLIYFSYDVKMKEKGDIPEGYSVSREKKERFSLILESASTNQTSMYLCASRQGSGANVLTFGAGSRLTVL.